The present entry profiles one TCR beta chain with its context. As yet, its antigen is unknown. Coverage ceases 3 residues before the CDR3 finishes, and the germline J gene fills in the end. The data originate from a study of T cells in women clearing cervical HPV infection. Measured with immunoSEQ multiplex PCR; TCRdb has only the in-frame clones, and not every one. The specimen's table records 45,000 to 55,000 clones. Study conclusions and caveats: TRBV6-7 abundance was lower in cases than controls (around 0.1% versus 0.15%).

MY09/MY11 PCR detected cervical HPV DNA; dot-blot assigned genotypes. The CDR3 has 13 amino acids. The germline V and J ends were trimmed by 7 bases and 4 bases, with 11 bases remaining between them. Germline V gene sequence: CDR1 SNHLY, CDR2 FYNNEI. Sequencing was done on a sample of blood buffy coat. The genes are TRBV2 and TRBJ1-5; a possible D gene is TRBD1 (5 bases). The origin of this receptor is a woman aged 18 to 75 with a cervical HPV16 infection that either progressed to CIN3+ or cleared (not recorded which). The sequenced CDR3 bases are TGTGCCAGCAATAGGGCAGGGAATCAGCCC. This codes for CASNRAGNQP. In full, the CDR3 reads CASNRAGNQPQHF.